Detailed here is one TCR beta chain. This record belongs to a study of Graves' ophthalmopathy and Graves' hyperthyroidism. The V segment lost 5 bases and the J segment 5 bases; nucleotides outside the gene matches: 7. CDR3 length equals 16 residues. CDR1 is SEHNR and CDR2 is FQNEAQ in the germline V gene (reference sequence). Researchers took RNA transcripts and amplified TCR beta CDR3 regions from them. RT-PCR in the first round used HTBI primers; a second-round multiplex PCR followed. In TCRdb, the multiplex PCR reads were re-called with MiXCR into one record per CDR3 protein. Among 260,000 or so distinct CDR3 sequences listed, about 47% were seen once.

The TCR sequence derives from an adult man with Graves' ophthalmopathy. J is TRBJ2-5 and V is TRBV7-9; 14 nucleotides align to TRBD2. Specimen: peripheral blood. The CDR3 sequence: CASSPGTSGSEETQYF. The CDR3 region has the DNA TGTGCCAGCAGCCCCGGGACTAGCGGGAGCGAGGAGACCCAGTACTTC.